This TCR beta chain was recorded in a study of monozygotic twins with inflammatory bowel disease. Whole blood served as the source of total RNA, and no T cell sorting took place. Total RNA input per TCR library was around 3,600 ng. Every sample had its cDNA made across eight separate reactions. Researchers used template switching to add UMIs featuring a 6-nucleotide sample barcode. TCRdb reprocessed the 5' RACE reads and reports one entry per CDR3 protein, with no DNA. This table holds fewer than 110,000 distinct CDR3 sequences. This CDR3 region has 15 residues. The chain has TRBV12-3 or TRBV12-4 and TRBJ1-2; TCRdb indicates TRBD1, and absent DNA this call remains unverified. This TCR came from a human donor with ulcerative colitis or Crohn's disease, or a healthy co-twin of an affected twin (not recorded which). The sequenced sample consisted of blood. Here the CDR3 reads CASRDRDTFKYGYTF.